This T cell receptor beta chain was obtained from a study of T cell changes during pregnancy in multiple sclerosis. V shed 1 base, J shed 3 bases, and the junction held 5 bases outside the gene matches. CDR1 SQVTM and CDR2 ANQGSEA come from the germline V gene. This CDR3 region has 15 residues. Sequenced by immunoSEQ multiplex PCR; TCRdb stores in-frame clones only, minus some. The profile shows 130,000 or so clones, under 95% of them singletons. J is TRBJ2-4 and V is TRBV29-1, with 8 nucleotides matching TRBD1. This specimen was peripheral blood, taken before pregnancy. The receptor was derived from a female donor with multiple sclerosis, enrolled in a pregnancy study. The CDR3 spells CSVEGSRGRKNIQYF. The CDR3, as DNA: TGCAGCGTTGAAGGGTCCAGGGGGCGCAAAAACATTCAGTACTTC.